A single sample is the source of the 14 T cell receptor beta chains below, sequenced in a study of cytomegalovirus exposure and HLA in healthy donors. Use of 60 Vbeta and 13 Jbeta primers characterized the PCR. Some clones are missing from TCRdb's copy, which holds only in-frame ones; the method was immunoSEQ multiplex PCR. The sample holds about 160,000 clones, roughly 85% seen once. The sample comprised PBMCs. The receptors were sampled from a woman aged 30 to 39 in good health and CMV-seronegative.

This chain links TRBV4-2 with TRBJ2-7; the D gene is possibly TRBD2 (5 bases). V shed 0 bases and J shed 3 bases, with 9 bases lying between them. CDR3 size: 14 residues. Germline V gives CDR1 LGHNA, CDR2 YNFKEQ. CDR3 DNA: TGTGCCAGCAGCCAAGATTTGAGGGACTACGAGCAGTACTTC. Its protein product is CASSQDLRDYEQYF.

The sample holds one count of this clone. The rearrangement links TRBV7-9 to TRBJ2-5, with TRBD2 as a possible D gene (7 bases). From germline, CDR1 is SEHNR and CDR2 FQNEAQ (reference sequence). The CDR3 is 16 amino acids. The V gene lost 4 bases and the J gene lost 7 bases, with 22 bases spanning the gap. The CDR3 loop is CASSSPSRGAEWTQYF. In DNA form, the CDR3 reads TGTGCCAGCAGCTCCCCGAGCCGGGGGGCCGAGTGGACCCAGTACTTC.

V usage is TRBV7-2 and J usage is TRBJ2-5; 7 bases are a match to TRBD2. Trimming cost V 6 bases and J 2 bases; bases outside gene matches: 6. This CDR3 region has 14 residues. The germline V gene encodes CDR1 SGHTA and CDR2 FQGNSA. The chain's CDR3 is CASRGGRVQETQYF. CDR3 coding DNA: TGTGCCAGCAGGGGGGGGAGGGTTCAAGAGACCCAGTACTTC.

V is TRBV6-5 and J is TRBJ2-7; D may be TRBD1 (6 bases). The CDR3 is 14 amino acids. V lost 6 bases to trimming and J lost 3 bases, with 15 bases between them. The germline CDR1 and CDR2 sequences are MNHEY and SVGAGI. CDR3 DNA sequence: TGTGCCAGCAGCCTTGCAGGGGTAGTCTACGAGCAGTACTTC. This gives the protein CASSLAGVVYEQYF.

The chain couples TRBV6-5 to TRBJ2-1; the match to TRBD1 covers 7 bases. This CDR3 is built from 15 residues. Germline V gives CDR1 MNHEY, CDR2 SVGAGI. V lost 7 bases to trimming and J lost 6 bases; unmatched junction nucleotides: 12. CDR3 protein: CASNLRGLVANEQFF. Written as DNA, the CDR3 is TGTGCCAGCAACCTCAGGGGGTTGGTAGCCAATGAGCAGTTCTTC.

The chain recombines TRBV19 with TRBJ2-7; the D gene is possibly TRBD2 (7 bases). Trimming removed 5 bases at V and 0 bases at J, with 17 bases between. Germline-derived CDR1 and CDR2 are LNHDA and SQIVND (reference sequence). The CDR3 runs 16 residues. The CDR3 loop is CASSPWSAGASYEQYF. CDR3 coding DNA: TGTGCCAGTAGTCCCTGGAGCGCGGGGGCCTCCTACGAGCAGTACTTC.

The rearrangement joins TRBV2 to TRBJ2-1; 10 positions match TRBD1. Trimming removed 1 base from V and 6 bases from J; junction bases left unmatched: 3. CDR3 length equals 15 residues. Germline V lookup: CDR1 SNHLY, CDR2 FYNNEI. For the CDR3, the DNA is TGTGCCAGCAGTGAAGATCGGGACAGGGGCAATGAGCAGTTCTTC. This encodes CASSEDRDRGNEQFF.

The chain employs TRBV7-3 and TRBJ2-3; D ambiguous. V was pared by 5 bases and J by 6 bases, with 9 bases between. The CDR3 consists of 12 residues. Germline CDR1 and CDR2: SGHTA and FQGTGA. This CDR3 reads CASSPQADTQYF. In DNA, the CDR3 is TGTGCCAGCAGCCCCCAAGCGGATACGCAGTATTTT.

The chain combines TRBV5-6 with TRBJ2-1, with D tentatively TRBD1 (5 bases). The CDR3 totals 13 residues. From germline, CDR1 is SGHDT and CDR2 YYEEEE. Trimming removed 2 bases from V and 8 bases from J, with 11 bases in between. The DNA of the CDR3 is TGTGCCAGCAGCTTTGACAGCCGGGATGAGCAGTTCTTC. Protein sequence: CASSFDSRDEQFF.

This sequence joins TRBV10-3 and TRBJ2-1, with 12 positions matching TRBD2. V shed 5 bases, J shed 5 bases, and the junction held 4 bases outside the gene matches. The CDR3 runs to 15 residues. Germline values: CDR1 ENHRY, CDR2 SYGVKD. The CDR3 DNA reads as TGTGCCATCAGTCCCGGGACTAGCGGGCACAATGAGCAGTTCTTC. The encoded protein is CAISPGTSGHNEQFF.

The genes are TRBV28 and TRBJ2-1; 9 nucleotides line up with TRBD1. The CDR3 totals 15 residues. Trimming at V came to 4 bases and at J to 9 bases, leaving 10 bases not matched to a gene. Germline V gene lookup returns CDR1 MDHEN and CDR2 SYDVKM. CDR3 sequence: CASSSSGQGGPEQFF. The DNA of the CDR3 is TGTGCCAGCAGTTCCTCGGGACAGGGCGGACCTGAGCAGTTCTTC.

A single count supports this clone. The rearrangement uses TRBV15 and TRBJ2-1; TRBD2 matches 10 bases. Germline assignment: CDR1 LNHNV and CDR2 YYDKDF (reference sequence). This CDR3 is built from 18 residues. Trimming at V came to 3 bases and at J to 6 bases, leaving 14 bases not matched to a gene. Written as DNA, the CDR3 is TGTGCCACCAGCAGGGGATTCTCACGACTAGCGGGTACCAATGAGCAGTTCTTC. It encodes CATSRGFSRLAGTNEQFF.

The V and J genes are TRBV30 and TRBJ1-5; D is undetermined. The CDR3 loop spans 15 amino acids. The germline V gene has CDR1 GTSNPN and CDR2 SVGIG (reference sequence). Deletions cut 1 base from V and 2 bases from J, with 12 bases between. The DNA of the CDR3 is TGTGCCTGGAGTGGAACCCCGGAGCGCAATCAGCCCCAGCATTTT. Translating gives CAWSGTPERNQPQHF.

The CDR3 DNA sequence: TGTGCCAGCAGCCGACAGATAGTGGGGTATAGCAATCAGCCCCAGCATTTT. This gives the protein CASSRQIVGYSNQPQHF. The gene calls are TRBV16 and TRBJ1-5, with a tentative D call TRBD1 (5 bases). The germline V gene encodes CDR1 KGHSY and CDR2 FQNENV. Deletions cut 4 bases from V and 0 bases from J, with 16 bases between. The CDR3 totals 17 residues.